A single sample is the source of the 5 T cell receptor beta chains below, sequenced in a study of blood T cell repertoires in COVID-19. Profiled with immunoSEQ multiplex PCR; TCRdb holds only in-frame clones, not every one. This sample yields a few hundred thousand clones, of which around nine tenths are seen a single time; approximately 6.2% belongs to the top ten. Sequenced sample: peripheral blood. The receptor set was obtained from a man in his 60s who had recovered from COVID-19.

The genes are TRBV5-1 and TRBJ2-7; 8 nucleotides line up with TRBD2. The CDR3 covers 15 residues. Germline trimming cut 1 base from V and 3 bases from J; bases unmatched to any gene: 6. Germline V CDR1 and CDR2: SGHRS, YFSETQ. The CDR3 DNA sequence: TGCGCCAGCAGCTTGTCTTCACTAGCGGTCTACGAGCAGTACTTC. This encodes CASSLSSLAVYEQYF.

This chain connects TRBV5-4 to TRBJ2-7; 8 positions match TRBD1. The CDR3 consists of 15 residues. CDR1 and CDR2 from the germline V gene are SGHNT and YYREEE (reference sequence). The V segment lost 2 bases and the J segment 7 bases; nucleotides outside the gene matches: 11. In DNA, the CDR3 is TGTGCCAGCAGCTTACGCAGGGGGCGAATAGAAGAGCAGTACTTC. It yields the protein CASSLRRGRIEEQYF.

A few counts support this clone. The chain recombines TRBV5-1 with TRBJ2-3; 7 nucleotides match TRBD1. This CDR3 has 16 amino acids. Germline V gene data show CDR1 as SGHRS and CDR2 as YFSETQ. Losses at the gene ends were 2 bases for V and 4 bases for J; bases not matched to a gene: 10. The CDR3 DNA is TGCGCCAGCAGCTTCGGGACAGCACACTACCCAGATACGCAGTATTTT. Its translation: CASSFGTAHYPDTQYF.

The chain employs TRBV7-3 and TRBJ1-1; 7 bases match TRBD1. Germline CDR1 is SGHTA and CDR2 is FQGTGA. J was trimmed by 5 bases and V by 2 bases; bases with no gene match: 5. The CDR3 consists of 14 residues. The CDR3 DNA reads TGTGCCAGCAGCTTAGGGACAGAGAGAACTGAAGCTTTCTTT. Protein product: CASSLGTERTEAFF.

This chain connects TRBV5-1 to TRBJ1-5; 7 nucleotides agree with TRBD1. Trimming cost V 0 bases and J 7 bases; bases outside gene matches: 10. Germline V gene sequence: CDR1 SGHRS, CDR2 YFSETQ. This CDR3 spans 16 amino acids. The CDR3 reads CASSLEPTGRNQPQHF. Here the CDR3 DNA reads TGCGCCAGCAGCTTGGAACCGACAGGGAGGAACCAGCCCCAGCATTTT.